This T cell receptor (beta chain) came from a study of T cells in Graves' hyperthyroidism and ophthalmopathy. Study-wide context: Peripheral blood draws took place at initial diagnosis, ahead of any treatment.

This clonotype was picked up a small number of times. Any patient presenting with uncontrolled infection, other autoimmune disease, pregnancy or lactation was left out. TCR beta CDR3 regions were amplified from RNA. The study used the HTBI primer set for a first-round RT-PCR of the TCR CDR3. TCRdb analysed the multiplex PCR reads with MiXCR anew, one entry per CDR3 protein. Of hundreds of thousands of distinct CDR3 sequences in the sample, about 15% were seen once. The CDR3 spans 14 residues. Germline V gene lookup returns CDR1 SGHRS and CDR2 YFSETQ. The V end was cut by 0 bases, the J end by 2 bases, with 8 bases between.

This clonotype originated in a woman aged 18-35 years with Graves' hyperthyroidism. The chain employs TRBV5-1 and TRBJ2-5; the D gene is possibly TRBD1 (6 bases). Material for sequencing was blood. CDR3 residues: CASSLAQGQETQYF. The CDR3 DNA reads TGCGCCAGCAGCTTGGCCCAGGGGCAAGAGACCCAGTACTTC.